Following are 21 T cell receptor beta chains from one sample sequenced in a study of PD-1 blockade in classical Hodgkin lymphoma. Generated by immunoSEQ multiplex PCR, the TCRdb table keeps only in-frame clones and is missing some. The table includes around 18,000 clones, roughly four fifths detected once. Specified time point: cycle 4 day 1 (C4D1), after more than five weeks of nivolumab. No patient escaped relapse after autologous stem cell transplantation, and brentuximab vedotin exposure varied. Researchers used magnetic negative selection to pull out pure CD4+ T cells from thawed PBMCs. The sequencing used CD4+ T cells from blood, collected before the fourth cycle of nivolumab. These receptors originate from a human donor with classical Hodgkin lymphoma.

The chain carries TRBV5-8 and TRBJ2-7; 8 positions match TRBD1. The V segment lost 2 bases and the J segment 7 bases; nucleotides outside the gene matches: 11. The CDR3 runs 15 residues. Per germline, CDR1 SGHTS and CDR2 YDEGEE. CDR3 sequence reads: CASSLSGTGLEEQYF. The CDR3 DNA sequence: TGTGCCAGCAGCTTATCCGGGACAGGTCTGGAGGAGCAGTACTTC.

This chain links TRBV7-8 with TRBJ1-5; 11 nucleotides line up with TRBD1. The length of the CDR3 is 16 residues. Germline values: CDR1 SGHVS, CDR2 FQNEAQ. The trim removed 5 bases at V and 8 bases at J, leaving 11 bases unmatched. The CDR3 is CASSPRTGGSLEPQHF. The CDR3 DNA follows: TGTGCCAGCAGCCCACGGACAGGGGGCAGTTTGGAGCCCCAGCATTTT.

This clone was counted a single time. This chain links TRBV5-5 with TRBJ2-2; a weak D match, TRBD1 (6 bases). Germline-derived CDR1 and CDR2 are SGHKS and YYEKEE (reference sequence). The CDR3 length is 14 residues. The ends were cut back, 7 bases at V and 1 base at J, with 11 bases in the middle. The CDR3 sequence: CASRPTGNTGELFF. The DNA for the CDR3 is TGTGCCAGCCGACCGACAGGGAACACCGGGGAGCTGTTTTTT.

The chain combines TRBV5-4 with TRBJ2-1; D is uncertain. V lost 3 bases and J 1 base, leaving 8 bases between the germline ends. Germline CDR1 SGHNT, CDR2 YYREEE (reference sequence). The CDR3 is made up of 14 amino acids. CDR3 residues: CASSSSASYNEQFF. The CDR3 nucleotides are TGTGCCAGCAGCTCGTCTGCGTCCTACAATGAGCAGTTCTTC. Complete variable domain (other parts from reference TRBV5-4 and TRBJ2-1): ETGVTQSPTHLIKTRGQQVTLRCSSQSGHNTVSWYQQALGQGPQFIFQYYREEENGRGNFPPRFSGLQFPNYSSELNVNALELDDSALYLCASSSSASYNEQFFGPGTRLTVL.

The chain carries TRBV7-2 and TRBJ2-7, with 7 nucleotides matching TRBD2. The CDR3 runs to 13 residues. Trimming removed 5 bases from V and 1 base from J; junction bases left unmatched: 2. CDR1 and CDR2 from the germline V gene are SGHTA and FQGNSA. DNA for the CDR3: TGTGCCAGCAGCGTTAGCGGGTCCTACGAGCAGTACTTC. It encodes CASSVSGSYEQYF.

This chain connects TRBV5-1 to TRBJ2-7; 12 nucleotides agree with TRBD1. The CDR3 runs 15 residues. From germline, CDR1 is SGHRS and CDR2 YFSETQ. J lost 5 bases, V lost 0 bases, and 3 bases had no gene match. The CDR3 coding sequence is TGCGCCAGCAGCTTGGCGGGACAGGGGGCCCACGAGCAGTACTTC. It specifies CASSLAGQGAHEQYF.

The chain couples TRBV6-5 to TRBJ2-3, with D unresolved. CDR3 length equals 14 residues. Germline assignment: CDR1 MNHEY and CDR2 SVGAGI. The ends were cut back, 6 bases at V and 4 bases at J, with 14 bases in the middle. CDR3 in DNA: TGTGCCAGCAGCCGAACTCAGGACGCAGATACGCAGTATTTT. It is translated as CASSRTQDADTQYF.

The chain couples TRBV9 to TRBJ2-7, with 9 bases that match TRBD2. The CDR3 covers 15 residues. Germline CDR1 SGDLS, CDR2 YYNGEE. V trimming: 4 bases; J trimming: 2 bases; junction bases outside the gene matches: 7. This CDR3 reads CASSPGLARTYEQYF. DNA for the CDR3: TGTGCCAGCAGCCCGGGACTAGCTAGGACCTACGAGCAGTACTTC.

CDR3 DNA: TGTGCCATCAGATCGGACCGGCCGAATTCACCCCTCCACTTT. Translating it yields CAIRSDRPNSPLHF. The gene calls are TRBV10-3 and TRBJ1-6; D remains ambiguous. This CDR3 spans 14 amino acids. CDR1 and CDR2 (germline): ENHRY, SYGVKD. Trimming removed 6 bases at V and 7 bases at J, with 13 bases between.

The chain couples TRBV13 to TRBJ1-5; D is unclear. This CDR3 has 14 residues. V shed 3 bases and J shed 6 bases, with 12 bases lying between them. From germline, CDR1 is PRHDT and CDR2 FYEKMQ (reference sequence). DNA of the CDR3: TGTGCCAGCAGCTTTTCCGGGGTCGGTCAGCCCCAGCATTTT. The encoded protein is CASSFSGVGQPQHF.

This clone turned up a few times. The chain carries TRBV7-2 and TRBJ1-5; D perhaps matches TRBD1 (5 bases). The germline gives CDR1 SGHTA, CDR2 FQGNSA. This CDR3 is 15 amino acids long. V was cut by 5 bases and J by 4 bases, with 15 bases left in between. The CDR3 bases are TGTGCCAGCAGCCCCACCGGGGCTAAAAATCAGCCCCAGCATTTT. Protein sequence: CASSPTGAKNQPQHF.

This chain joins TRBV10-2 and TRBJ2-7, with a tentative D call TRBD2 (6 bases). This CDR3 contains 15 residues. The germline CDR1 and CDR2 sequences are WSHSY and SAAADI. The ends were cut back, 4 bases at V and 0 bases at J, with 13 bases in the middle. The CDR3: CASSVGGTSSYEQYF. The CDR3 nucleotides are TGCGCCAGCAGTGTGGGGGGAACAAGCTCCTACGAGCAGTACTTC.

The V and J genes are TRBV5-4 and TRBJ2-3, with 7 bases matching TRBD1. The V gene end was trimmed by 1 base and the J gene end by 4 bases; junction bases not matched to a gene: 3. The CDR3 loop spans 14 amino acids. CDR1 and CDR2 (germline): SGHNT, YYREEE (reference sequence). CDR3 nucleotides: TGTGCCAGCAGCTTGAGACAGGGCGCAGATACGCAGTATTTT. Its translation is CASSLRQGADTQYF.

This clone was seen a single time. The chain links TRBV7-9 to TRBJ2-4, with D possibly being TRBD2 (7 bases). The CDR3 loop spans 15 amino acids. V gave up 0 bases and J gave up 6 bases, with 12 bases separating them. Germline CDR1 is SEHNR and CDR2 is FQNEAQ (reference sequence). The CDR3 coding sequence is TGTGCCAGCAGCTTAGCGGGGGGGCTCGGAAACATTCAGTACTTC. Its translation is CASSLAGGLGNIQYF.

The chain combines TRBV10-2 with TRBJ1-1; 9 positions agree with TRBD1. The CDR3 consists of 14 residues. With V trimmed by 6 bases and J by 2 bases, 4 bases remained unmatched. Germline-derived CDR1 and CDR2 are WSHSY and SAAADI. In nucleotides, the CDR3 is TGCGCCAGCAGGGGACAGGGCTCCAACACTGAAGCTTTCTTT. Its protein is CASRGQGSNTEAFF.

This clone occurred once. V gene TRBV7-9 combines with J gene TRBJ2-3; 7 bases are shared with TRBD2. The V and J ends lost 0 bases and 2 bases, in that order; junction bases with no gene match: 8. Germline values: CDR1 SEHNR, CDR2 FQNEAQ (reference sequence). This CDR3 is built from 17 residues. The CDR3 loop reads CASSLAIAGGLTDTQYF. The CDR3, as DNA: TGTGCCAGCAGCTTAGCGATAGCGGGCGGACTCACAGATACGCAGTATTTT.

The genes are TRBV30 and TRBJ2-7; no definite D call. Trimming took off 0 bases at V and 0 bases at J, with 12 bases between the two ends. Germline CDR1 reads GTSNPN; CDR2 reads SVGIG (reference sequence). The length of the CDR3 is 15 residues. This chain's CDR3 is CAWSVRLAHSYEQYF. Here the CDR3 DNA reads TGTGCCTGGAGTGTACGTTTGGCCCACTCCTACGAGCAGTACTTC.

The CDR3 is CASQRTSGALGTGELFF. CDR3 in DNA: TGTGCCAGCCAGCGGACTAGCGGGGCCCTAGGGACCGGGGAGCTGTTTTTT. The chain recombines TRBV19 with TRBJ2-2; the match to TRBD2 covers 12 bases. Trimming cost V 9 bases and J 5 bases; bases outside gene matches: 13. Germline V gene lookup returns CDR1 LNHDA and CDR2 SQIVND (reference sequence). The CDR3 is 17 amino acids.

In this sample, this clone turned up a few times. CDR3 loop: CASRPTSGYNEQFF. The CDR3 nucleotides read TGCGCCAGCAGACCGACTAGCGGTTACAATGAGCAGTTCTTC. The chain combines TRBV10-2 with TRBJ2-1; 9 bases match TRBD2. V lost 6 bases to trimming and J lost 4 bases; unmatched junction nucleotides: 4. There are 14 residues in the CDR3. Germline V gene data show CDR1 as WSHSY and CDR2 as SAAADI.

The rearrangement links TRBV5-5 to TRBJ2-2, with D possibly TRBD1 on 6 matching bases. The CDR3 is made up of 16 amino acids. V gave up 3 bases and J gave up 2 bases, with 14 bases separating them. Per the germline V gene, CDR1 is SGHKS and CDR2 is YYEKEE (reference sequence). The chain's CDR3 is CASSSVPRGNTGELFF. In DNA form, the CDR3 reads TGTGCCAGCAGCTCAGTACCCAGGGGAAACACCGGGGAGCTGTTTTTT.

In its sample, this clone was seen a few times. The chain recombines TRBV7-6 with TRBJ1-2, with 7 bases identical to TRBD1. V lost 7 bases and J lost 2; bases outside the gene matches: 13. Per germline, CDR1 SGHVS and CDR2 FNYEAQ. The CDR3 runs to 16 residues. For the CDR3, the DNA is TGTGCCAGCACCATGACAGGGTGGGGACTCAACTATGGCTACACCTTC. It is translated as CASTMTGWGLNYGYTF.